The source of this T cell receptor beta chain is a study of blood T cells in healthy people across ages. At least 6 million PBMCs were isolated per sample. Per germline, CDR1 DFQATT and CDR2 SNEGSKA (reference sequence). The length of the CDR3 is 14 residues. This clonotype was seen many times. The target antigen is unknown. The junction does not match germline at one end; this may be a read error. Study outcomes and limitations: Changes seen in expanded clonotypes were possibly confounded by donor CMV status left unknown. Diversity of TCR beta per million T cells declined in a roughly linear way with age. It was found that TCR beta diversity correlated strongly with the percentage of naive T cells.

It was with a sample-barcoded 5' primer and a J-beta primer mix that a second PCR of about 6 to 12 cycles was run. TCRdb reanalysed the 5' RACE reads using MiXCR and keeps one entry per CDR3 protein. The table records roughly 650,000 distinct CDR3 sequences, around 32% of them present only once. This receptor was taken from a woman at least 80 years old in good health. The specimen was blood. V gene TRBV20-1 combines with J gene TRBJ2-1; no clear D. The CDR3 coding sequence is TGCAGTGCTAGACCTCCTACTGGATACAATGAACAGTTCTTC. Protein sequence: CSARPPTGYNEQFF.